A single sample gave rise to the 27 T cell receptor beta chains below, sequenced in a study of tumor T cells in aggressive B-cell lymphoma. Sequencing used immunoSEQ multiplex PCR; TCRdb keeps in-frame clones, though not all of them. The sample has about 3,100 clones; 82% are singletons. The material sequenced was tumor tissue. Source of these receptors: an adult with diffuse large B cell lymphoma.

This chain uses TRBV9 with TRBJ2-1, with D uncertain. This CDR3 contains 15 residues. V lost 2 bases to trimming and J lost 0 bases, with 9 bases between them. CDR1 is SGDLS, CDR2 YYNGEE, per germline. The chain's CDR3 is CASSVTPSSYNEQFF. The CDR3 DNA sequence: TGTGCCAGCAGCGTGACTCCCAGCTCCTACAATGAGCAGTTCTTC.

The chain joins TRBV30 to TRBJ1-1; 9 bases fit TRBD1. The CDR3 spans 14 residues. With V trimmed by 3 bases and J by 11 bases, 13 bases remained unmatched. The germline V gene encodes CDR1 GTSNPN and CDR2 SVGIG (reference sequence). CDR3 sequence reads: CAWRGERQGVFAFF. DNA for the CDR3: TGTGCCTGGAGGGGAGAGAGACAGGGGGTATTTGCTTTCTTT.

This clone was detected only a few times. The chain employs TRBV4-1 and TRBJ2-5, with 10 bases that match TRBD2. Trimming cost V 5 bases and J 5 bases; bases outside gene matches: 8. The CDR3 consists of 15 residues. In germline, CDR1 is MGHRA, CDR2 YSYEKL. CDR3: CASSGLAGDLETQYF. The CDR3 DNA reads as TGCGCCAGCAGCGGTCTAGCGGGGGACCTGGAGACCCAGTACTTC.

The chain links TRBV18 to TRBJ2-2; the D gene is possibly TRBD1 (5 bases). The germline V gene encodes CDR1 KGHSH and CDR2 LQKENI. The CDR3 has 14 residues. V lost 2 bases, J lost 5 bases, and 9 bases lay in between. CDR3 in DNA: TGTGCCAGCTCACCATCCCCAGGGACCGGGGAGCTGTTTTTT. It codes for CASSPSPGTGELFF.

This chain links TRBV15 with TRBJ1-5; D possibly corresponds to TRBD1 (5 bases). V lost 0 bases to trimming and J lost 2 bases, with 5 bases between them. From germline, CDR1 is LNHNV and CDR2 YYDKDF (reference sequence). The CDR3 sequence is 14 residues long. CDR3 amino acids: CATSRDRGNQPQHF. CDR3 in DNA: TGTGCCACCAGCAGAGACAGGGGCAATCAGCCCCAGCATTTT.

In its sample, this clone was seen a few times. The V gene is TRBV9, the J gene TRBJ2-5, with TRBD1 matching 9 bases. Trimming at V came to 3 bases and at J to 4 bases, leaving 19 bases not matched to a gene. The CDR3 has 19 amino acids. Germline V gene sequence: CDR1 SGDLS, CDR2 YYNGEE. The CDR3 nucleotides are TGTGCCAGCAGCGCTGGCAGGGACAGGGTAGCGGAGCGGGGAGAGACCCAGTACTTC. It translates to CASSAGRDRVAERGETQYF.

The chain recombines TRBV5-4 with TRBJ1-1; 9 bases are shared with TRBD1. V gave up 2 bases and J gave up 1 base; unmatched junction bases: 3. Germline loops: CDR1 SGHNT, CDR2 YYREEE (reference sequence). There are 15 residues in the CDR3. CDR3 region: CASSFRDRENTEAFF. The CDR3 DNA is TGTGCCAGCAGCTTCCGGGACAGGGAGAACACTGAAGCTTTCTTT.

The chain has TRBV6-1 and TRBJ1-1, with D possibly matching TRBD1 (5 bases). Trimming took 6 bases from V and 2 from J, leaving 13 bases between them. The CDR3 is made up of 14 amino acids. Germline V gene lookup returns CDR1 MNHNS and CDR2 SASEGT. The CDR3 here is CASSPWQGNTEAFF. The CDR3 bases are TGTGCCAGCAGCCCATGGCAGGGTAACACTGAAGCTTTCTTT.

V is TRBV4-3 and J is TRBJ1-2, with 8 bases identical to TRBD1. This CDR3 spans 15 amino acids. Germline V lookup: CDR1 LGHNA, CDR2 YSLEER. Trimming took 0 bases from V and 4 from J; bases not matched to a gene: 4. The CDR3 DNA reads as TGCGCCAGCAGCCAAGAGTTGCAGGGGGCCTATGGCTACACCTTC. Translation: CASSQELQGAYGYTF.

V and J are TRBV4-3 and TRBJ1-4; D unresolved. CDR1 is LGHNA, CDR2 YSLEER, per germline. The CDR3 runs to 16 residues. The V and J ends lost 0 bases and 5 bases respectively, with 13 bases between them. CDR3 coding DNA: TGCGCCAGCAGCCAAGAAACGAGGCCGGGAAATGAAAAACTGTTTTTT. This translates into CASSQETRPGNEKLFF.

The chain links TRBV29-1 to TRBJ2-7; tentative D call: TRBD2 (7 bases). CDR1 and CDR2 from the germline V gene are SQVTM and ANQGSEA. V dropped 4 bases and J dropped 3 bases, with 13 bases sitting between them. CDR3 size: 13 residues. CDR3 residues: CSVGGGQDYEQYF. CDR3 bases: TGCAGCGTTGGGGGGGGGCAGGACTACGAGCAGTACTTC.

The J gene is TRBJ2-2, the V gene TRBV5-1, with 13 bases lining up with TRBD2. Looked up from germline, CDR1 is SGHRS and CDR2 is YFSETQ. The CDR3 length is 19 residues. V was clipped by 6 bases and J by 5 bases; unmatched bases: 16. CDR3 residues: CASTITGTGGLAGTGELFF. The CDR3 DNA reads TGCGCCAGCACCATCACCGGGACAGGGGGACTAGCGGGGACCGGGGAGCTGTTTTTT.

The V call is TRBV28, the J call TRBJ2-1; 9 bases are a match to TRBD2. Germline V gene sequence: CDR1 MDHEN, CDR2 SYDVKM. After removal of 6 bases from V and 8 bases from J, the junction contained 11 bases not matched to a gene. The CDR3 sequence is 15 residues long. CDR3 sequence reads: CASSRGGTSFYEQFF. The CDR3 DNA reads TGTGCCAGCAGCCGCGGTGGGACTAGCTTTTATGAGCAGTTCTTC.

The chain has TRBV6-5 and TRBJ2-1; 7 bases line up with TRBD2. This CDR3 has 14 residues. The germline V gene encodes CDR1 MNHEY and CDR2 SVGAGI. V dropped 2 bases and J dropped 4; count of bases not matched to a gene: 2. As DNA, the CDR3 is TGTGCCAGCAGTTACGGGGGAGGGTACAATGAGCAGTTCTTC. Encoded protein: CASSYGGGYNEQFF.

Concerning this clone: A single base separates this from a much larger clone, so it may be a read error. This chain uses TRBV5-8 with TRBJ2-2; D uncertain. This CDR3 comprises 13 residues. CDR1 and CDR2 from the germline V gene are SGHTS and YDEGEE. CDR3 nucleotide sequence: TGTGCCAACAGCTTGAATCAGGTCGGGGAGCTGTTTTTT. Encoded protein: CANSLNQVGELFF.

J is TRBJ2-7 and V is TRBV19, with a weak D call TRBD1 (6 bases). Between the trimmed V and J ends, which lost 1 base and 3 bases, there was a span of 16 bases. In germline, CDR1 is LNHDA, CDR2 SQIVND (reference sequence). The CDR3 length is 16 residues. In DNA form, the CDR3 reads TGTGCCAGTAGTATAGGCGGACAGTTTGGGGGCTACGAGCAGTACTTC. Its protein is CASSIGGQFGGYEQYF.

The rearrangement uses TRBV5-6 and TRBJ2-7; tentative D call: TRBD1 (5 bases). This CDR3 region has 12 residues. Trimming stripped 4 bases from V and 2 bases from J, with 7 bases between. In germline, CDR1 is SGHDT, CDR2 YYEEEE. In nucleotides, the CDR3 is TGTGCCAGCAGCCTCAGGGCCTACGAGCAGTACTTC. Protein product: CASSLRAYEQYF.

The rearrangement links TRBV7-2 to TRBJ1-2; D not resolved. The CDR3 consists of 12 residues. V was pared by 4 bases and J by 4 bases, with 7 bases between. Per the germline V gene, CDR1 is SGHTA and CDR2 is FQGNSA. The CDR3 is CASSSLGYGYTF. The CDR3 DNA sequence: TGTGCCAGCAGCTCCCTAGGCTATGGCTACACCTTC.

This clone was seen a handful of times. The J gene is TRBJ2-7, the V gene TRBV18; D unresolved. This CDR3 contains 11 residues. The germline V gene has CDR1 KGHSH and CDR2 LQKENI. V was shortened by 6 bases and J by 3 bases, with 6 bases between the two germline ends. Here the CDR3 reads CASSANYEQYF. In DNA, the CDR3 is TGTGCCAGCTCGGCCAACTACGAGCAGTACTTC. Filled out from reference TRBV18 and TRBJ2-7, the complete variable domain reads NAGVMQNPRHLVRRRGQEARLRCSPMKGHSHVYWYRQLPEEGLKFMVYLQKENIIDESGMPKERFSAEFPKEGPSILRIQQVVRGDSAAYFCASSANYEQYFGPGTRLTVT.

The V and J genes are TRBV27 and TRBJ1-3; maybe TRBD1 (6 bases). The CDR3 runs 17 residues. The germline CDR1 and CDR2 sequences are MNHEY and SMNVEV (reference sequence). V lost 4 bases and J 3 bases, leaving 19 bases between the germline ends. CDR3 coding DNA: TGTGCCAGCAGTTCACTTGGGGGGGGCGTTTTTGGAAACACCATATATTTT. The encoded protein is CASSSLGGGVFGNTIYF.

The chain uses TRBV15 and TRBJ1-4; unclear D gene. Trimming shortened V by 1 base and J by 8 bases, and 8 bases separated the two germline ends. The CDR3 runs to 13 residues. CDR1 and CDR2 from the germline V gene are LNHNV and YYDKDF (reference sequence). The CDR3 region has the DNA TGTGCCACCAGCAGAGGAGGGAGAGAAAAACTGTTTTTT. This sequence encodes CATSRGGREKLFF.

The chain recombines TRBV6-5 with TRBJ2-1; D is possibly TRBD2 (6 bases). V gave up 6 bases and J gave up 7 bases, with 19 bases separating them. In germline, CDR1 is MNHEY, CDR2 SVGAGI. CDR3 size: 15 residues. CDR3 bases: TGTGCCAGCAGCCCGGGACTGGGGGATGGGAATGAGCAGTTCTTC. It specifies CASSPGLGDGNEQFF.

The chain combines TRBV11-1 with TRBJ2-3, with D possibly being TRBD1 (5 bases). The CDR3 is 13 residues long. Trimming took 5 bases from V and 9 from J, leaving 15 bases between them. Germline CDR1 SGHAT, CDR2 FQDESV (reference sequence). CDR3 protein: CASSPPATGTQYF. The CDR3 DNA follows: TGTGCCAGCAGCCCCCCTGCCACAGGCACGCAGTATTTT. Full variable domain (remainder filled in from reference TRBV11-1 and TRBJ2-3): EAEVAQSPRYKITEKSQAVAFWCDPISGHATLYWYRQILGQGPELLVQFQDESVVDDSQLPKDRFSAERLKGVDSTLKIQPAELGDSAMYLCASSPPATGTQYFGPGTRLTVL.

The CDR3 region is CASRLDNEQFF. CDR3 DNA: TGTGCCAGCAGACTGGACAATGAGCAGTTCTTC. The rearrangement joins TRBV7-2 to TRBJ2-1; D ambiguous. V lost 6 bases to trimming and J lost 5 bases, with 5 bases between them. The CDR3 sequence is 11 residues long. Germline assignment: CDR1 SGHTA and CDR2 FQGNSA.

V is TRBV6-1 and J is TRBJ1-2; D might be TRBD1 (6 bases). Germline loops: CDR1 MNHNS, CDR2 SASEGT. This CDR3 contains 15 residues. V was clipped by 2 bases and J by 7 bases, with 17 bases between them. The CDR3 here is CASSEPGGRAFGYTF. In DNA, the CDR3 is TGTGCCAGCAGTGAACCGGGGGGCAGGGCCTTTGGCTACACCTTC.

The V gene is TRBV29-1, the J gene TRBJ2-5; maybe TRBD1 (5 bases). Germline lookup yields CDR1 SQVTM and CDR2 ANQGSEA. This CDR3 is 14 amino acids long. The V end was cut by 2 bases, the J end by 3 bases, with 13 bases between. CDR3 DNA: TGCAGCGTTGAATTCAACGGCAGGGAAGAGACCCAGTACTTC. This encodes CSVEFNGREETQYF.

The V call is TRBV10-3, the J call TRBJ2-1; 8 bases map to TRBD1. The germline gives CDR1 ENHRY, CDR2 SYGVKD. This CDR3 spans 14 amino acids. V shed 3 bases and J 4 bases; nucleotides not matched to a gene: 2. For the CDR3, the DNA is TGTGCCATCAGTGACGGACAGGGATACAATGAGCAGTTCTTC. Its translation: CAISDGQGYNEQFF.